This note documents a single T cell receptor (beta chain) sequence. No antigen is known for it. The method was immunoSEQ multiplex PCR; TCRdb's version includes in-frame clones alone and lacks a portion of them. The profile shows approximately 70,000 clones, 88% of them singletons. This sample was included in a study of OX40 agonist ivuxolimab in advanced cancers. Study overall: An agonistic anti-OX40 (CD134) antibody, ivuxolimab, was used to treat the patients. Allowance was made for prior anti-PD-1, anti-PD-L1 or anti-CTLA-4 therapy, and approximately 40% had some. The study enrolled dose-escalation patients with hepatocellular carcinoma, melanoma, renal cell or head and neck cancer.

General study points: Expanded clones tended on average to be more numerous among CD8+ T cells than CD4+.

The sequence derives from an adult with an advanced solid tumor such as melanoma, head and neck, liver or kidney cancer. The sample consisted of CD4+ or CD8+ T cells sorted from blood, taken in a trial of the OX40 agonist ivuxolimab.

The CDR3 sequence: CASSFGRGFTDTQYF. The DNA of the CDR3 is TGTGCCAGCAGCTTTGGCAGGGGGTTCACAGATACGCAGTATTTT. The chain is built from TRBV11-2 and TRBJ2-3, with 7 nucleotides matching TRBD1. CDR1 is SGHAT and CDR2 is FQNNGV in the germline V gene. J was trimmed by 2 bases and V by 3 bases; bases with no gene match: 5. This CDR3 has 15 amino acids.